This TCR beta chain was obtained from a study of blood T cell repertoires in COVID-19. Study overall: Collection of acute and convalescent COVID-19 samples took place in the United States, Italy and Spain. T cells, B-cell-depleted T cells, or PBMCs provided the cDNA or gDNA that served as material.

The authors' processing: Estimation of nucleated cell counts was performed using reference gene primer amplification. Here immunoSEQ multiplex PCR was the method, and the copy in TCRdb shows in-frame clones only, minus some. That table furnishes V, J and clone size, whereas the DNA furnished D and trimming. The sample has around 99,000 clones; 79% are singletons. This clone was counted between two and nine times. The sequenced sample consisted of peripheral blood. The TCR sequence derives from a woman aged 80 or over with active or convalescent COVID-19.

CDR3 residues: CASSSGLYGYTF. The CDR3 DNA reads as TGTGCCAGCAGCTCTGGCCTCTATGGCTACACCTTC. The chain couples TRBV27 to TRBJ1-2; D call uncertain. Germline loops: CDR1 MNHEY, CDR2 SMNVEV (reference sequence). Trimming took off 6 bases at V and 4 bases at J, with 9 bases between the two ends. This CDR3 region has 12 residues.